These 4 T cell receptor beta chains came from one sample sequenced in a study of blood T cells in healthy people across ages. Together with a sample-barcoded 5' primer, a J-beta primer mix was included in a second PCR lasting about 7 to 11 cycles. TCRdb re-derived calls from the 5' RACE reads in MiXCR, one entry per CDR3 protein. The data hold around 1,000,000 distinct CDR3 sequences, with approximately 26% observed a single time. The same data also contributed to another study, on T cells of mothers and their children.

Sequenced sample: blood. These TCRs come from a girl aged 2-10 years in good health.

V gene TRBV28 combines with J gene TRBJ2-1; 7 positions match TRBD1. The CDR3 extends over 15 amino acids. V trimming: 6 bases; J trimming: 4 bases; junction bases outside the gene matches: 9. CDR1 is MDHEN, CDR2 SYDVKM, per germline. CDR3 in amino acids: CASSLGDSVYNEQFF. The CDR3 nucleotides read TGTGCCAGCAGCCTAGGGGACAGCGTTTACAATGAGCAGTTCTTC.

This clonotype occurred many times. V and J are TRBV6-1 and TRBJ2-7; 7 positions match TRBD2. The CDR3 length is 14 residues. Per germline, CDR1 MNHNS and CDR2 SASEGT. Trimming removed 1 base from V and 4 bases from J; junction bases left unmatched: 4. The CDR3 sequence is CASSEETSWYEQYF. The CDR3 DNA reads as TGTGCCAGCAGTGAAGAGACTAGCTGGTACGAGCAGTACTTC.

This clonotype occurred a few times. The genes are TRBV28 and TRBJ1-4; the D gene is possibly TRBD1 (5 bases). The CDR3 has 14 residues. V was clipped by 6 bases and J by 6 bases, with 14 bases between them. Germline lookup yields CDR1 MDHEN and CDR2 SYDVKM. CDR3 sequence (DNA): TGTGCCAGCAGCAACGGGGGGAGGGATGAAAAACTGTTTTTT. Translating it yields CASSNGGRDEKLFF. The complete variable domain, with remaining parts taken from reference TRBV28 and TRBJ1-4, reads DVKVTQSSRYLVKRTGEKVFLECVQDMDHENMFWYRQDPGLGLRLIYFSYDVKMKEKGDIPEGYSVSREKKERFSLILESASTNQTSMYLCASSNGGRDEKLFFGSGTQLSVL.

The V and J genes are TRBV11-2 and TRBJ2-6; TRBD1 or TRBD2 may be the D gene (5 bases each). The CDR3 extends over 17 amino acids. Germline loops: CDR1 SGHAT, CDR2 FQNNGV. The V end lost 7 bases, the J end lost 4 bases, and 20 bases lay between the germline ends. Written as DNA, the CDR3 is TGTGCCAGCAACGGGGCGGGTGTGGCATCCGGGGCCAACGTCCTGACTTTC. Encoded protein: CASNGAGVASGANVLTF.